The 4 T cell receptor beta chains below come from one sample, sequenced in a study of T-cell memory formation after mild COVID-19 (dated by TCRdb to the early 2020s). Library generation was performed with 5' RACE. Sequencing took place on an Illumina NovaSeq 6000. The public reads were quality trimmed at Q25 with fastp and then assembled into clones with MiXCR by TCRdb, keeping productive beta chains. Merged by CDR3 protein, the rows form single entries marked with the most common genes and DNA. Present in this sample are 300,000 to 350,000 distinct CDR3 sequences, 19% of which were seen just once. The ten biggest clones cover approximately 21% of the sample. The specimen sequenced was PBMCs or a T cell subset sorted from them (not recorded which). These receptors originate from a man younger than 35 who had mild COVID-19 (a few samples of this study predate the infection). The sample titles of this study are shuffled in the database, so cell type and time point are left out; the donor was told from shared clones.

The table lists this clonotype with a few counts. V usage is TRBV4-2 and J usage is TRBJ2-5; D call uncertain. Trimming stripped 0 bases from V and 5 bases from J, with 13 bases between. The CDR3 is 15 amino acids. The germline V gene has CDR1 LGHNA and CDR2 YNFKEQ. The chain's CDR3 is CASSQESVVGETQYF. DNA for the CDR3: TGTGCCAGCAGCCAAGAATCGGTAGTGGGGGAGACCCAGTACTTC.

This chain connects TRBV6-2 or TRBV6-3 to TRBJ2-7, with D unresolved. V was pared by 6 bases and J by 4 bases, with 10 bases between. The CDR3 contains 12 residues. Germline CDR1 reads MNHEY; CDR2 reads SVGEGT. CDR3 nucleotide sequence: TGTGCCAGCAGCGAAATGGGGTACGAGCAGTACGTC. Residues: CASSEMGYEQYV.

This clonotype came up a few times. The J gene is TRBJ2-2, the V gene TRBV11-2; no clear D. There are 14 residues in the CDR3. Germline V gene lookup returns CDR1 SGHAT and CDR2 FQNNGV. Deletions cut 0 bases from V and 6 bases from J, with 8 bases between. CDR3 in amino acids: CASSLEEWAGELFF. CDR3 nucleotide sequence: TGTGCCAGCAGCTTAGAGGAGTGGGCCGGGGAGCTGTTTTTT. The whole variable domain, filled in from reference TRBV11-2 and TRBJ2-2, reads EAGVAQSPRYKIIEKRQSVAFWCNPISGHATLYWYQQILGQGPKLLIQFQNNGVVDDSQLPKDRFSAERLKGVDSTLKIQPAKLEDSAVYLCASSLEEWAGELFFGEGSRLTVL.

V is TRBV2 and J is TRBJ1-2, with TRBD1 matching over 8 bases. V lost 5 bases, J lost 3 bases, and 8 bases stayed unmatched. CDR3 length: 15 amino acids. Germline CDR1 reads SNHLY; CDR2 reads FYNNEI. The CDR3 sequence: CASSYGDRRYYGYTF. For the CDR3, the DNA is TGTGCCAGCAGTTACGGGGACAGGAGGTACTATGGCTACACCTTC.